The present entry profiles one T cell receptor (beta chain) with its context. What it binds is not known. The germline gives CDR1 GTSNPN, CDR2 SVGIG (reference sequence). The CDR3 runs to 13 residues. Trimming took 1 base from V and 3 from J, leaving 7 bases between them. The sample originates from a study of cytomegalovirus exposure and HLA in healthy donors. At the level of the study: A previous analysis identified 95 million to 140 million unique TCR beta sequences derived from approximately 190 million T cells. Notes on the study in general: A later analysis linked a missense variant in DCLRE1C to the trimming of TCR beta V and J genes. A later analysis reportedly found that, within productive TCRs, an Asian-associated ancestry cluster had fewer N-insertions than the mean observed across the 666 donors. The study labeled 180 or so TCR beta chains cytomegalovirus-associated.

PCR involved 60 Vbeta and 13 Jbeta primers. Sequencing used immunoSEQ multiplex PCR; TCRdb keeps in-frame clones, though not all of them. The table shows about 150,000 clones, with 75% to 80% occurring only once. The receptor was derived from a woman aged 25 to 39 in good health and CMV-seronegative. The chain joins TRBV30 to TRBJ1-5, with D unclear. The material sequenced was PBMCs. This CDR3 reads CAWSGQINQPQHF. As DNA, the CDR3 is TGTGCCTGGAGTGGGCAGATCAATCAGCCCCAGCATTTT.